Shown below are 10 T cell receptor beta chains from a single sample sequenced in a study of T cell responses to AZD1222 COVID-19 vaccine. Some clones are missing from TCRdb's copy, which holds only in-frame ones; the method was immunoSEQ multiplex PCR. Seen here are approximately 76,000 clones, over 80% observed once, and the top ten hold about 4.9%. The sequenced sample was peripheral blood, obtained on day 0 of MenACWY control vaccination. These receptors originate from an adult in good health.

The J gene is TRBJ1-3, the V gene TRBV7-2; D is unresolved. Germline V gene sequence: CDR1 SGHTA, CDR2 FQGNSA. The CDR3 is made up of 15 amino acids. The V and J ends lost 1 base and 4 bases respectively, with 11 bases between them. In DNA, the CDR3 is TGTGCCAGCAGCTTAGGTGGGATCTTGGGAAACACCATATATTTT. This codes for CASSLGGILGNTIYF.

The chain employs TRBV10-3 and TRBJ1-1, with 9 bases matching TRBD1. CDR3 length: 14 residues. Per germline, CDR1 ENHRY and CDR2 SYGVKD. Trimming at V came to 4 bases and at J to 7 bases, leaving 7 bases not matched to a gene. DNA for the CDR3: TGTGCCATCAGTGCATCCGGGACAGGGATTGAAGCTTTCTTT. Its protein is CAISASGTGIEAFF.

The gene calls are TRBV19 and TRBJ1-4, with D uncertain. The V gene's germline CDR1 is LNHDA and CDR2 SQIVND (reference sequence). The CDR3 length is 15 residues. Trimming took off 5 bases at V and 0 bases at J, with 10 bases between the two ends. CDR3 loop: CASSWIFSTNEKLFF. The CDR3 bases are TGTGCCAGTAGTTGGATTTTCTCAACTAATGAAAAACTGTTTTTT. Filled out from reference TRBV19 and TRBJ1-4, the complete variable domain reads DGGITQSPKYLFRKEGQNVTLSCEQNLNHDAMYWYRQDPGQGLRLIYYSQIVNDFQKGDIAEGYSVSREKKESFPLTVTSAQKNPTAFYLCASSWIFSTNEKLFFGSGTQLSVL.

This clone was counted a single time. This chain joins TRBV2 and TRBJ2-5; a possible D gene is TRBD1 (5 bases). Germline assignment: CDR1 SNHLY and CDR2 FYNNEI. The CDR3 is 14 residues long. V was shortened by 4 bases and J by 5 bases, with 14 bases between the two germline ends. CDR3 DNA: TGTGCCAGCAGTGGCAGAAGGGGCGAGGAGACCCAGTACTTC. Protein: CASSGRRGEETQYF.

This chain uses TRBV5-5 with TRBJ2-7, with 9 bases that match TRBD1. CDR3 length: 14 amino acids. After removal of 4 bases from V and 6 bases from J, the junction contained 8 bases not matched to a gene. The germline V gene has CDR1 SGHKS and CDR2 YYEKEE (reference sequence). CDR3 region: CASSPGTGYREQYF. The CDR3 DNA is TGTGCCAGCAGCCCCGGGACAGGGTACCGCGAGCAGTACTTC.

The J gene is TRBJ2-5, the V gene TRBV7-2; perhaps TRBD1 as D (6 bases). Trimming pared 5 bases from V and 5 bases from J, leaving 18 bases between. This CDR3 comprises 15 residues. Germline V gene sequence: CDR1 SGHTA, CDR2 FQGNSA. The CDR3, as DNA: TGTGCCAGCAGCCTAAGATCAGGGGTGGGGGAGACCCAGTACTTC. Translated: CASSLRSGVGETQYF.

CDR3 residues: CASSPPWQPETQYF. The DNA for the CDR3 is TGTGCCAGCTCACCACCTTGGCAGCCAGAGACCCAGTACTTC. The gene calls are TRBV18 and TRBJ2-5; D not certain. Per the germline V gene, CDR1 is KGHSH and CDR2 is LQKENI. V was pared by 0 bases and J by 4 bases, with 9 bases between. The CDR3 has 14 residues.

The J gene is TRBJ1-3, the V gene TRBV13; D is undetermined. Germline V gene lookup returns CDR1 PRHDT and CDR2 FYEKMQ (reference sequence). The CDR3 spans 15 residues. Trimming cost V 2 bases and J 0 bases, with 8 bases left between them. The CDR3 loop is CASSLRRRSGNTIYF. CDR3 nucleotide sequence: TGTGCCAGCAGCTTAAGGCGCCGCTCTGGAAACACCATATATTTT. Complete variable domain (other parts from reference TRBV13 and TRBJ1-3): AAGVIQSPRHLIKEKRETATLKCYPIPRHDTVYWYQQGPGQDPQFLISFYEKMQSDKGSIPDRFSAQQFSDYHSELNMSSLELGDSALYFCASSLRRRSGNTIYFGEGSWLTVV.

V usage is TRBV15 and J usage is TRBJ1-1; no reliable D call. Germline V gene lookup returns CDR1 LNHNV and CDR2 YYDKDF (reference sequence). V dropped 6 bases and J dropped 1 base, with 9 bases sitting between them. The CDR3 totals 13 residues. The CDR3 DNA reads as TGTGCCACCAGGTTAGAAACGAACACTGAAGCTTTCTTT. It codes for CATRLETNTEAFF.

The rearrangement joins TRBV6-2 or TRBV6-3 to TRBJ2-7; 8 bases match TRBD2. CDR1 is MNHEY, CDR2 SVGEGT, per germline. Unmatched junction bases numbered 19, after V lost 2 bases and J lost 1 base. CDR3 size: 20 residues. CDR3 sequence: CASSYDVSSGTRRRSYEQYF. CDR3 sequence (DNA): TGTGCCAGCAGTTACGACGTTAGTAGCGGGACGAGACGGAGGTCCTACGAGCAGTACTTC.